The rows below give T cell receptor beta chains drawn from one sample of a study of memory CD4+ T cells and cytomegalovirus serostatus. Method: immunoSEQ multiplex PCR; TCRdb's copy keeps in-frame clones and lacks some. The sample consists of some 44,000 clones, over 65% of them appearing once. Sequencing used memory CD4+ T cells from blood. The origin of the receptors is an adult in good health and CMV-seronegative. CDR3s include the opening cysteine and the closing phenylalanine or tryptophan. D genes are given only for firm matches. Clone size, where shown, is once, few, many, or a class for clones that have expanded.

clone_size,v_call,j_call,d_call,cdr3_aa,cdr3_nt
.,TRBV5-1,TRBJ2-5,TRBD2,CASSPTTAGGGETQYF,TGCGCCAGCAGCCCAACCACGGCGGGGGGTGGAGAGACCCAGTACTTC
once,TRBV27,TRBJ2-5,TRBD1,CASSLYGTGGAKTQYF,TGTGCCAGCAGTTTATATGGGACAGGGGGCGCAAAGACCCAGTACTTC
.,TRBV7-8,TRBJ2-7,.,CASTHRTGYEQYF,TGTGCCAGCACCCACCGCACGGGTTACGAGCAGTACTTC
.,TRBV7-9,TRBJ1-2,.,CASTPPQLGYGYTF,TGTGCCAGCACCCCGCCCCAGCTGGGCTATGGCTACACCTTC
once,TRBV19,TRBJ2-7,.,CASGGSYMGEQYF,TGTGCCAGTGGGGGATCCTACATGGGCGAGCAGTACTTC
.,TRBV18,TRBJ1-1,TRBD1,CASQRQGTEAFF,TGTGCCAGCCAACGACAGGGCACTGAAGCTTTCTTT
.,TRBV6-6,TRBJ2-7,.,CASSFQYEGSYEQYF,TGTGCCAGCTCGTTTCAATACGAGGGCTCCTACGAGCAGTACTTC
.,TRBV9,TRBJ1-6,.,CASSPLPGESLHF,TGTGCCAGCAGCCCTTTACCAGGGGAGTCCCTCCACTTT
.,TRBV5-5,TRBJ1-2,TRBD1,CASSLHMRQGVNYGYTF,TGTGCCAGCAGCTTGCACATGAGGCAGGGGGTTAACTATGGCTACACCTTC
.,TRBV30,TRBJ2-6,TRBD1,CAVPDRGSGANVLTF,TGTGCCGTACCCGACAGGGGCTCTGGGGCCAACGTCCTGACTTTC
.,TRBV2,TRBJ2-3,TRBD2,CASSTLAGRDTQYF,TGTGCCAGCAGCACACTAGCGGGGAGAGATACGCAGTATTTT
.,TRBV5-1,TRBJ2-7,.,CASSLEFREYEQYF,TGTGCCAGCAGCTTGGAATTCAGGGAGTACGAGCAGTACTTC
.,TRBV14,TRBJ2-1,TRBD1,CASSQYGQDDYNEQFF,TGTGCCAGCAGCCAGTATGGACAGGACGACTACAATGAGCAGTTCTTC
.,TRBV6-1,TRBJ2-7,TRBD2,CASRTRGASYEQYF,TGTGCCAGCAGAACGCGGGGGGCCTCCTACGAGCAGTACTTC
once,TRBV28,TRBJ2-7,.,CASSLWASSYEQYF,TGTGCCAGCAGTTTATGGGCCAGCTCCTACGAGCAGTACTTC
.,TRBV7-8,TRBJ1-1,TRBD1,CASSLDRGVNTEAFF,TGTGCCAGCAGCTTAGACAGGGGGGTGAACACTGAAGCTTTCTTT
.,TRBV28,TRBJ2-7,TRBD1,CASRRQGPTVLF,TGTGCCAGCAGAAGACAGGGGCCCACTGTTCTCTTC
.,TRBV6-5,TRBJ1-2,.,CASSPRKDPRGYTF,TGTGCCAGCAGCCCCCGGAAGGATCCCCGCGGCTACACCTTC
few,TRBV18,TRBJ1-2,.,CASSPSGRGNYGYTF,TGTGCCAGCTCACCGAGCGGTAGGGGTAACTATGGCTACACCTTC
.,TRBV29-1,TRBJ2-5,.,CSVREAQETQYF,TGCAGCGTTCGGGAAGCCCAAGAGACCCAGTACTTC
.,TRBV28,TRBJ1-2,.,CASIDRSKGGGYTF,TGTGCCAGCATAGACAGGTCTAAAGGGGGAGGCTACACCTTC
.,TRBV2,TRBJ2-5,TRBD1,CASSGNRGQETQYF,TGTGCCAGCAGTGGCAACAGGGGACAAGAGACCCAGTACTTC
.,TRBV28,TRBJ1-6,.,CASRRITGYNSPLHF,TGTGCCAGCAGACGAATCACAGGCTATAATTCACCCCTCCACTTT